These 20 T cell receptor beta chains originate from one sample sequenced in a study of blood T cell repertoires in COVID-19. Measured with immunoSEQ multiplex PCR; TCRdb has only the in-frame clones, and not every one. The table shows 59,000 or so clones, with over 65% occurring only once. The material sequenced was peripheral blood. These receptors originate from a human donor in a cohort sampled during active COVID-19.

V is TRBV6-5 and J is TRBJ1-2; 9 bases align to TRBD1. In germline, CDR1 is MNHEY, CDR2 SVGAGI. The CDR3 runs to 15 residues. The V segment lost 5 bases and the J segment 4 bases; nucleotides outside the gene matches: 8. The DNA of the CDR3 is TGTGCCAGCAGTCCGAGACAGGGGGTCGGCTATGGCTACACCTTC. Translation: CASSPRQGVGYGYTF.

The V gene is TRBV3-1 (or the pseudogene TRBV3-2), the J gene TRBJ2-7; D might be TRBD1 (5 bases). The CDR3 has 14 amino acids. Trimming cost V 3 bases and J 0 bases, with 9 bases left between them. Germline V gene lookup returns CDR1 LGHDT and CDR2 YNNKEL (reference sequence). Written as DNA, the CDR3 is TGTGCCAGCAGCCACGGACATCTCTCCTACGAGCAGTACTTC. Its protein product is CASSHGHLSYEQYF.

The chain couples TRBV4-2 to TRBJ2-1; 9 positions match TRBD2. Trimming at V came to 1 base and at J to 7 bases, leaving 11 bases not matched to a gene. CDR1 LGHNA and CDR2 YNFKEQ come from the germline V gene. The CDR3 totals 17 residues. CDR3 nucleotides: TGTGCCAGCAGCCAAGGGGTTGCGGGGGGGCCCGGGAATGAGCAGTTCTTC. Translated: CASSQGVAGGPGNEQFF.

The chain has TRBV6-2 or TRBV6-3 and TRBJ1-1; perhaps TRBD1 as D (5 bases). Germline V gene lookup returns CDR1 MNHEY and CDR2 SVGEGT. The V gene lost 0 bases and the J gene lost 4 bases, with 12 bases spanning the gap. This CDR3 contains 15 residues. CDR3 DNA sequence: TGTGCCAGCAGTTACTCGTTTTTCGGGGGCACTGAAGCTTTCTTT. It translates to CASSYSFFGGTEAFF.

The rearrangement links TRBV28 to TRBJ1-2; D is perhaps TRBD1 (5 bases). CDR1 is MDHEN and CDR2 is SYDVKM in the germline V gene. The CDR3 loop spans 16 amino acids. V lost 6 bases to trimming and J lost 6 bases, with 23 bases between them. The CDR3 protein is CASSLQGIGRSNGYTF. For the CDR3, the DNA is TGTGCCAGCAGCCTCCAGGGAATAGGTAGAAGCAATGGCTACACCTTC.

This rearrangement joins TRBV5-4 to TRBJ2-2, with a tentative D call TRBD2 (5 bases). V was cut by 5 bases and J by 5 bases, with 10 bases left in between. Germline CDR1 reads SGHNT; CDR2 reads YYREEE (reference sequence). CDR3 size: 13 residues. CDR3 nucleotides: TGTGCCAGCAGTCCGAGGGAGACCGGGGAGCTGTTTTTT. Its translation is CASSPRETGELFF.

The rearrangement links TRBV4-1 to TRBJ2-4; TRBD1 agrees at 10 bases. Germline lookup yields CDR1 MGHRA and CDR2 YSYEKL. Trimming removed 4 bases from V and 7 bases from J; junction bases left unmatched: 4. There are 14 residues in the CDR3. CDR3 region: CASSPGQGGNIQYF. Written as DNA, the CDR3 is TGCGCCAGCAGCCCTGGACAGGGGGGGAACATTCAGTACTTC.

The V and J genes are TRBV12-3 or TRBV12-4 and TRBJ1-2; a possible D gene is TRBD1 (6 bases). V shed 7 bases and J shed 7 bases, with 10 bases lying between them. The CDR3 runs 11 residues. The CDR3 protein is CASNQGFGYTF. The CDR3 DNA is TGTGCCAGCAATCAGGGGTTTGGCTACACCTTC.

The chain carries TRBV2 and TRBJ2-3; D gene ambiguous. CDR3 length equals 13 residues. Germline CDR1 and CDR2: SNHLY and FYNNEI. Trimming took 3 bases from V and 1 from J, leaving 5 bases between them. Here the CDR3 reads CASSDPGTDTQYF. The CDR3 nucleotides are TGTGCCAGCAGTGACCCAGGCACAGATACGCAGTATTTT.

The rearrangement uses TRBV5-5 and TRBJ2-3; 8 positions agree with TRBD2. With 5 bases clipped from V and 5 bases from J, the junction kept 16 bases outside the gene matches. Germline CDR1 reads SGHKS; CDR2 reads YYEKEE (reference sequence). The CDR3 covers 17 residues. The CDR3 coding sequence is TGTGCCAGCAGTCGACTAGCAAGCGGGGGCCGTGGAGATACGCAGTATTTT. Amino acids: CASSRLASGGRGDTQYF.

V and J are TRBV19 and TRBJ1-2; weak D call: TRBD1 (6 bases). CDR1 is LNHDA and CDR2 is SQIVND in the germline V gene (reference sequence). Between the trimmed V and J ends, which lost 5 bases and 0 bases, there was a span of 19 bases. This CDR3 has 17 residues. CDR3 sequence reads: CASSGAGTIYTNYGYTF. CDR3 sequence (DNA): TGTGCCAGTAGTGGCGCCGGGACAATTTACACTAACTATGGCTACACCTTC.

This chain joins TRBV7-2 and TRBJ1-1; unclear D gene. The V gene's germline CDR1 is SGHTA and CDR2 FQGNSA. V shed 4 bases and J shed 5 bases, with 11 bases lying between them. This CDR3 has 13 residues. CDR3 loop: CASSYGIFTEAFF. CDR3 bases: TGTGCCAGCAGCTACGGGATTTTTACTGAAGCTTTCTTT.

This chain links TRBV14 with TRBJ2-5; 10 nucleotides match TRBD1. The CDR3 has 17 amino acids. The V gene's germline CDR1 is SGHDN and CDR2 FVKESK. The V gene end was trimmed by 5 bases and the J gene end by 0 bases; junction bases not matched to a gene: 9. Written as DNA, the CDR3 is TGTGCCAGCAGCTCCGGGACAGGGGAGGCTAACCAAGAGACCCAGTACTTC. This sequence encodes CASSSGTGEANQETQYF. Together with reference TRBV14 and TRBJ2-5, the CDR3 gives the full variable domain: EAGVTQFPSHSVIEKGQTVTLRCDPISGHDNLYWYRRVMGKEIKFLLHFVKESKQDESGMPNNRFLAERTGGTYSTLKVQPAELEDSGVYFCASSSGTGEANQETQYFGPGTRLLVL.

The rearrangement links TRBV9 to TRBJ1-2; 12 bases map to TRBD1. The CDR3 spans 17 residues. Looked up from germline, CDR1 is SGDLS and CDR2 is YYNGEE. J gave up 3 bases and V 4 bases, and 10 bases lay outside the gene matches. The CDR3 spells CASSPRDRGRVDYGYTF. As DNA, the CDR3 is TGTGCCAGCAGCCCCCGGGACAGGGGGCGCGTAGACTATGGCTACACCTTC.

The CDR3: CASSVAPENTEAFF. Here the CDR3 DNA reads TGTGCCAGCAGCGTAGCTCCAGAGAACACTGAAGCTTTCTTT. V is TRBV9 and J is TRBJ1-1; D gene uncertain. This CDR3 comprises 14 residues. V was shortened by 0 bases and J by 1 base, with 7 bases between the two germline ends. Germline-derived CDR1 and CDR2 are SGDLS and YYNGEE. Based on the CDR3 plus reference TRBV9 and TRBJ1-1, the full variable domain is DSGVTQTPKHLITATGQRVTLRCSPRSGDLSVYWYQQSLDQGLQFLIQYYNGEERAKGNILERFSAQQFPDLHSELNLSSLELGDSALYFCASSVAPENTEAFFGQGTRLTVV.

The V call is TRBV4-1, the J call TRBJ2-1; D gene unclear. Germline CDR1 reads MGHRA; CDR2 reads YSYEKL. The CDR3 covers 17 residues. V lost 0 bases to trimming and J lost 5 bases, with 17 bases between them. The CDR3 coding sequence is TGCGCCAGCAGCCAAGATAATTTCAGTGGCGGAAACAATGAGCAGTTCTTC. This encodes CASSQDNFSGGNNEQFF.

This rearrangement joins TRBV7-8 to TRBJ1-1; D uncertain. The CDR3 has 16 amino acids. Germline CDR1 reads SGHVS; CDR2 reads FQNEAQ. Trimming shortened V by 4 bases and J by 0 bases, and 15 bases separated the two germline ends. The CDR3 coding sequence is TGTGCCAGCAGCTCGATAGGCTCCACAGTGAACACTGAAGCTTTCTTT. Translating gives CASSSIGSTVNTEAFF.

This clone turned up a few times. V and J are TRBV3-1 (or the pseudogene TRBV3-2) and TRBJ2-2; 7 positions agree with TRBD1. The CDR3 has 15 amino acids. V trimming: 3 bases; J trimming: 1 base; junction bases outside the gene matches: 2. Looked up from germline, CDR1 is LGHDT and CDR2 is YNNKEL (reference sequence). CDR3 in amino acids: CASSHWTGNTGELFF. CDR3 DNA: TGTGCCAGCAGCCACTGGACAGGGAACACCGGGGAGCTGTTTTTT.

The chain recombines TRBV4-3 with TRBJ2-3; TRBD1 is a possible D gene (5 bases). The germline V and J ends were trimmed by 0 bases and 0 bases, with 13 bases remaining between them. Germline V lookup: CDR1 LGHNA, CDR2 YSLEER. CDR3 size: 17 residues. The CDR3 here is CASSQEGPLISTDTQYF. Here the CDR3 DNA reads TGCGCCAGCAGCCAAGAGGGGCCCCTAATCAGCACAGATACGCAGTATTTT.

The chain couples TRBV7-3 to TRBJ2-3; 9 bases map to TRBD1. Germline lookup yields CDR1 SGHTA and CDR2 FQGTGA. CDR3 size: 14 residues. Germline trimming cut 5 bases from V and 5 bases from J; bases unmatched to any gene: 5. The DNA for the CDR3 is TGTGCCAGCAGCGGAACAGGGGGCTTAGATACGCAGTATTTT. Translating gives CASSGTGGLDTQYF.